The sequence of this T cell receptor beta chain was determined in a study of T cells in Graves' hyperthyroidism and ophthalmopathy. Study summary: The authors collected peripheral blood at initial diagnosis, before any treatment. Study results and caveats: Ophthalmopathy was predicted by the model a median of roughly 6.6 months ahead of onset.

This clonotype was seen ten or more times. Its specificity is not known. Lactation, pregnancy, other autoimmune disease or uncontrolled infection excluded patients. The germline gives CDR1 SGHAT, CDR2 FQNNGV. The V end lost 5 bases, the J end lost 6 bases, and 14 bases lay between the germline ends. This CDR3 region has 13 residues. Amplification targeted TCR beta CDR3 regions from RNA transcripts. Using the HTBI primer set, a first-round RT-PCR was run on the TCR CDR3. MiXCR, applied by TCRdb to the multiplex PCR reads, yields one record per CDR3 protein. The table includes some 300,000 distinct CDR3 sequences, roughly 18% detected once.

Input material: blood. The V and J genes are TRBV11-2 and TRBJ2-7; D gene uncertain. This sequence was found in a man aged 50 to 60 with Graves' ophthalmopathy. In DNA, the CDR3 is TGTGCCAGCAGCCCGCAACCGCCCTCCGAGCAGTACTTC. Its translation: CASSPQPPSEQYF.